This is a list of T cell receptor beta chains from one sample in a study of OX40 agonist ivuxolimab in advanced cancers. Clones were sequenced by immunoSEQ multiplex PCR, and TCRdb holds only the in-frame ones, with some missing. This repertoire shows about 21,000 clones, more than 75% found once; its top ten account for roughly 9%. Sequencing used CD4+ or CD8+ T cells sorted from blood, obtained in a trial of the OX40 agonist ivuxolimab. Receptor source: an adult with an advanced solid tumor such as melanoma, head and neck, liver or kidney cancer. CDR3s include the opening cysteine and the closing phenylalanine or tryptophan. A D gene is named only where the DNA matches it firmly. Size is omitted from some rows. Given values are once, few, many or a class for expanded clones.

CDR3 protein: CASSPNGGSTDTQYF; CDR3 DNA: TGTGCCAGCAGTCCGAACGGGGGAAGCACAGATACGCAGTATTTT; J gene: TRBJ2-3; V gene: TRBV6-4; D gene: -; clone size: few
CDR3 protein: CASSPTAGSADTQYF; CDR3 DNA: TGCGCCAGCAGCCCCACGGCGGGTTCGGCAGATACGCAGTATTTT; J gene: TRBJ2-3; V gene: TRBV5-1; D gene: -; clone size: medium-sized
CDR3 protein: CASSLGPRETQYF; CDR3 DNA: TGTGCCAGCAGCTTAGGGCCACGGGAGACCCAGTACTTC; J gene: TRBJ2-5; V gene: TRBV7-8; D gene: -; clone size: -
CDR3 protein: CSVRGVGIEQYF; CDR3 DNA: TGCAGCGTCCGCGGGGTCGGCATCGAGCAGTACTTC; J gene: TRBJ2-7; V gene: TRBV29-1; D gene: -; clone size: -
CDR3 protein: CAWSPPGGSGNTIYF; CDR3 DNA: TGTGCCTGGAGTCCCCCAGGGGGATCTGGAAACACCATATATTTT; J gene: TRBJ1-3; V gene: TRBV30; D gene: TRBD1; clone size: few
CDR3 protein: CASGLVEGAGGDTQYF; CDR3 DNA: TGTGCTAGTGGTTTGGTAGAGGGAGCGGGGGGGGATACGCAGTATTTT; J gene: TRBJ2-3; V gene: TRBV12-5; D gene: TRBD2; clone size: -
CDR3 protein: CASSRRQGSGELFF; CDR3 DNA: TGTGCCAGCAGTCGCCGACAGGGTTCCGGGGAGCTGTTTTTT; J gene: TRBJ2-2; V gene: TRBV6-5; D gene: TRBD1; clone size: -
CDR3 protein: CASSLKTAGSPLHF; CDR3 DNA: TGTGCCAGCAGCTTGAAAACGGCAGGATCACCCCTCCACTTT; J gene: TRBJ1-6; V gene: TRBV5-4; D gene: -; clone size: -
CDR3 protein: CASSLSGGYEQYF; CDR3 DNA: TGCGCCAGCAGCCTTTCCGGGGGTTACGAGCAGTACTTC; J gene: TRBJ2-7; V gene: TRBV4-1; D gene: -; clone size: few
CDR3 protein: CASSPGLRTGDYNEQFF; CDR3 DNA: TGTGCCAGCAGCCCGGGCCTCAGGACAGGGGATTACAATGAGCAGTTCTTC; J gene: TRBJ2-1; V gene: TRBV5-4; D gene: TRBD1; clone size: -
CDR3 protein: CASSQARQGTQYF; CDR3 DNA: TGTGCCAGCAGCCAAGCACGACAGGGGACGCAGTATTTT; J gene: TRBJ2-3; V gene: TRBV14; D gene: TRBD1; clone size: -
CDR3 protein: CASSQAPPSGGSTDTQYF; CDR3 DNA: TGTGCCAGCAGCCAAGCCCCTCCCAGCGGGGGTAGCACAGATACGCAGTATTTT; J gene: TRBJ2-3; V gene: TRBV4-2; D gene: TRBD2; clone size: few
CDR3 protein: CASSSRGTLTEAFF; CDR3 DNA: TGTGCCAGCAGCTCGAGAGGGACCCTCACTGAAGCTTTCTTT; J gene: TRBJ1-1; V gene: TRBV7-9; D gene: -; clone size: -
CDR3 protein: CASSLGQYYVNTEAFF; CDR3 DNA: TGTGCCAGCAGCTTAGGCCAGTATTATGTGAACACTGAAGCTTTCTTT; J gene: TRBJ1-1; V gene: TRBV13; D gene: -; clone size: -
CDR3 protein: CASSPGLFPYGYTF; CDR3 DNA: TGTGCCAGCAGTCCGGGACTTTTTCCCTATGGCTACACCTTC; J gene: TRBJ1-2; V gene: TRBV6-5; D gene: -; clone size: -
CDR3 protein: CASSQDPLYNEQFF; CDR3 DNA: TGTGCCAGCAGCCAAGACCCCCTTTACAATGAGCAGTTCTTC; J gene: TRBJ2-1; V gene: TRBV4-2; D gene: -; clone size: -
CDR3 protein: CASSPHGPGQLRAFF; CDR3 DNA: TGCGCCAGCAGCCCCCACGGCCCCGGACAGCTGCGCGCTTTCTTT; J gene: TRBJ1-1; V gene: TRBV5-1; D gene: -; clone size: -
CDR3 protein: CASRRETNYGYTF; CDR3 DNA: TGTGCCAGCCGGAGGGAGACTAACTATGGCTACACCTTC; J gene: TRBJ1-2; V gene: TRBV19; D gene: -; clone size: medium-sized
CDR3 protein: CSVLLRGGGYNEQFF; CDR3 DNA: TGCAGCGTTCTCCTCCGCGGGGGGGGGTACAATGAGCAGTTCTTC; J gene: TRBJ2-1; V gene: TRBV29-1; D gene: TRBD2; clone size: -
CDR3 protein: CAIQEQGATGELFF; CDR3 DNA: TGTGCCATCCAGGAACAGGGGGCCACCGGGGAGCTGTTTTTT; J gene: TRBJ2-2; V gene: TRBV10-3; D gene: TRBD1; clone size: few
CDR3 protein: CASSLRTEGEQFF; CDR3 DNA: TGTGCCAGCAGTCTGCGGACAGAGGGTGAGCAGTTCTTC; J gene: TRBJ2-1; V gene: TRBV2; D gene: -; clone size: -
CDR3 protein: CASSVPGQGVTMNTEAFF; CDR3 DNA: TGTGCCAGCAGTGTTCCGGGACAGGGGGTTACCATGAACACTGAAGCTTTCTTT; J gene: TRBJ1-1; V gene: TRBV2; D gene: TRBD1; clone size: few
CDR3 protein: CASRLSPGTDTQYF; CDR3 DNA: TGTGCCAGTAGACTCAGCCCTGGCACAGATACGCAGTATTTT; J gene: TRBJ2-3; V gene: TRBV19; D gene: -; clone size: few
CDR3 protein: CASSSQGGTEAFF; CDR3 DNA: TGTGCCAGCAGCTCCCAGGGGGGCACTGAAGCTTTCTTT; J gene: TRBJ1-1; V gene: TRBV7-9; D gene: TRBD1; clone size: once
CDR3 protein: CASSPGAGIVSPLHF; CDR3 DNA: TGTGCCAGCTCACCGGGCGCAGGCATAGTTTCACCCCTCCACTTT; J gene: TRBJ1-6; V gene: TRBV18; D gene: -; clone size: -
CDR3 protein: CASSLFGDTQYF; CDR3 DNA: TGTGCCAGCAGCTTATTTGGAGATACGCAGTATTTT; J gene: TRBJ2-3; V gene: TRBV7-2; D gene: -; clone size: -
CDR3 protein: CASSSPGQSSYEQYF; CDR3 DNA: TGTGCCAGCAGCTCCCCCGGACAGAGCTCCTACGAGCAGTACTTC; J gene: TRBJ2-7; V gene: TRBV6-5; D gene: -; clone size: -
CDR3 protein: CASSPGGVEKLFF; CDR3 DNA: TGTGCCAGCAGCCCGGGGGGGGTTGAAAAACTGTTTTTT; J gene: TRBJ1-4; V gene: TRBV6-5; D gene: -; clone size: -
CDR3 protein: CASSAAGWSYGYTF; CDR3 DNA: TGTGCCAGCAGTGCGGCAGGGTGGAGCTATGGCTACACCTTC; J gene: TRBJ1-2; V gene: TRBV2; D gene: -; clone size: -
CDR3 protein: CASSQGQRRTEAFF; CDR3 DNA: TGTGCCAGCAGCCAGGGACAAAGGAGGACTGAAGCTTTCTTT; J gene: TRBJ1-1; V gene: TRBV2; D gene: -; clone size: few
CDR3 protein: CASSLSSGGLRGDEQFF; CDR3 DNA: TGTGCCAGCAGCCTCTCTAGCGGGGGGCTCAGGGGCGATGAGCAGTTCTTC; J gene: TRBJ2-1; V gene: TRBV14; D gene: TRBD2; clone size: -
CDR3 protein: CASGTGLNNEQFF; CDR3 DNA: TGTGCCAGCGGGACAGGCTTAAACAATGAGCAGTTCTTC; J gene: TRBJ2-1; V gene: TRBV14; D gene: TRBD1; clone size: -
CDR3 protein: CASSLLSSREEKLFF; CDR3 DNA: TGCGCCAGCAGCTTGCTGAGTTCGCGGGAAGAAAAACTGTTTTTT; J gene: TRBJ1-4; V gene: TRBV5-1; D gene: -; clone size: -
CDR3 protein: CASSLRKGTEAFF; CDR3 DNA: TGTGCCAGCAGCTTAAGAAAGGGTACTGAAGCTTTCTTT; J gene: TRBJ1-1; V gene: TRBV7-6; D gene: -; clone size: -
CDR3 protein: CASSYSVVGTEAFF; CDR3 DNA: TGTGCCAGCAGTTACTCAGTAGTTGGTACTGAAGCTTTCTTT; J gene: TRBJ1-1; V gene: TRBV6-5; D gene: -; clone size: -
CDR3 protein: CASSVGEFYNEQFF; CDR3 DNA: TGTGCCAGCAGCGTAGGGGAGTTCTACAATGAGCAGTTCTTC; J gene: TRBJ2-1; V gene: TRBV9; D gene: -; clone size: -
CDR3 protein: CASSFGQGSYNSPLHF; CDR3 DNA: TGTGCCAGCAGCTTCGGACAGGGCTCCTATAATTCACCCCTCCACTTT; J gene: TRBJ1-6; V gene: TRBV7-6; D gene: TRBD1; clone size: -
CDR3 protein: CASSSGTGGYNEQFF; CDR3 DNA: TGTGCCAGCAGCTCCGGGACAGGGGGGTACAATGAGCAGTTCTTC; J gene: TRBJ2-1; V gene: TRBV7-3; D gene: TRBD1; clone size: -
CDR3 protein: CASSPYLTATGELFF; CDR3 DNA: TGCGCCAGCAGCCCCTACCTGACTGCTACCGGGGAGCTGTTTTTT; J gene: TRBJ2-2; V gene: TRBV5-1; D gene: -; clone size: few
CDR3 protein: CASSLGADTGELFF; CDR3 DNA: TGCGCCAGCAGCTTGGGGGCGGACACCGGGGAGCTGTTTTTT; J gene: TRBJ2-2; V gene: TRBV5-1; D gene: -; clone size: -
CDR3 protein: CASSDSGGRQPQHF; CDR3 DNA: TGTGCCAGCAGCGATTCAGGGGGCCGGCAGCCCCAGCATTTT; J gene: TRBJ1-5; V gene: TRBV9; D gene: TRBD1; clone size: -
CDR3 protein: CASSIAGDGTEAFF; CDR3 DNA: TGTGCCAGTAGTATAGCAGGGGACGGCACTGAAGCTTTCTTT; J gene: TRBJ1-1; V gene: TRBV19; D gene: -; clone size: -
CDR3 protein: CASSVTTGGAYGYTF; CDR3 DNA: TGTGCCAGCAGCGTCACTACGGGGGGCGCCTATGGCTACACCTTC; J gene: TRBJ1-2; V gene: TRBV9; D gene: -; clone size: -
CDR3 protein: CASSLEGTDTQYF; CDR3 DNA: TGTGCCAGCAGCTTGGAGGGGACAGATACGCAGTATTTT; J gene: TRBJ2-3; V gene: TRBV5-6; D gene: -; clone size: -
CDR3 protein: CASSEAGTGRGNTIYF; CDR3 DNA: TGCGCCAGCAGTGAGGCCGGGACAGGGAGAGGAAACACCATATATTTT; J gene: TRBJ1-3; V gene: TRBV10-2; D gene: TRBD1; clone size: -
CDR3 protein: CASSSWDRGHEQYF; CDR3 DNA: TGTGCCAGCAGCTCATGGGACAGGGGGCACGAGCAGTACTTC; J gene: TRBJ2-7; V gene: TRBV7-2; D gene: TRBD1; clone size: few
CDR3 protein: CSVGWLNTGELFF; CDR3 DNA: TGCAGCGTGGGGTGGCTAAACACCGGGGAGCTGTTTTTT; J gene: TRBJ2-2; V gene: TRBV29-1; D gene: -; clone size: -
CDR3 protein: CASSPRDRGHETQYF; CDR3 DNA: TGTGCCAGCAGTCCCCGGGACAGGGGGCATGAGACCCAGTACTTC; J gene: TRBJ2-5; V gene: TRBV27; D gene: TRBD1; clone size: -
CDR3 protein: CSVADYGEQFF; CDR3 DNA: TGCAGCGTAGCGGACTATGGGGAGCAGTTCTTC; J gene: TRBJ2-1; V gene: TRBV29-1; D gene: -; clone size: -
CDR3 protein: CASSAFSDTQYF; CDR3 DNA: TGTGCCAGCAGCGCCTTTTCCGATACGCAGTATTTT; J gene: TRBJ2-3; V gene: TRBV7-2; D gene: -; clone size: -
CDR3 protein: CASSPQSSNQPQHF; CDR3 DNA: TGTGCCAGCAGTCCGCAGAGTAGTAATCAGCCCCAGCATTTT; J gene: TRBJ1-5; V gene: TRBV27; D gene: -; clone size: few
CDR3 protein: CASSWKGEKLFF; CDR3 DNA: TGTGCCAGCAGCTGGAAAGGCGAAAAACTGTTTTTT; J gene: TRBJ1-4; V gene: TRBV7-2; D gene: -; clone size: once
CDR3 protein: CASSLDLSLSTIYF; CDR3 DNA: TGTGCCAGCAGCTTGGACCTAAGTCTGAGCACCATATATTTT; J gene: TRBJ1-3; V gene: TRBV5-5; D gene: -; clone size: -
CDR3 protein: CASSPGQGRYGYTF; CDR3 DNA: TGTGCCAGCAGCCCAGGACAGGGGCGGTATGGCTACACCTTC; J gene: TRBJ1-2; V gene: TRBV7-3; D gene: TRBD1; clone size: few
CDR3 protein: CAISEEAESYGYTF; CDR3 DNA: TGTGCCATCAGTGAGGAAGCAGAATCCTATGGCTACACCTTC; J gene: TRBJ1-2; V gene: TRBV10-3; D gene: -; clone size: -
CDR3 protein: CASSQDRTAESYEQYF; CDR3 DNA: TGCGCCAGCAGCCAAGATCGGACAGCTGAATCCTACGAGCAGTACTTC; J gene: TRBJ2-7; V gene: TRBV4-1; D gene: -; clone size: once
CDR3 protein: CASSRDLQETQYF; CDR3 DNA: TGTGCCAGCAGTAGGGACCTCCAAGAGACCCAGTACTTC; J gene: TRBJ2-5; V gene: TRBV27; D gene: -; clone size: -
CDR3 protein: CASSLDRYYEQYF; CDR3 DNA: TGTGCCAGCAGCCTGGACAGATACTACGAGCAGTACTTC; J gene: TRBJ2-7; V gene: TRBV11-2; D gene: -; clone size: -
CDR3 protein: CASSETGGGSNQPQHF; CDR3 DNA: TGTGCCAGCAGTGAAACAGGCGGAGGCTCTAATCAGCCCCAGCATTTT; J gene: TRBJ1-5; V gene: TRBV6-1; D gene: -; clone size: -